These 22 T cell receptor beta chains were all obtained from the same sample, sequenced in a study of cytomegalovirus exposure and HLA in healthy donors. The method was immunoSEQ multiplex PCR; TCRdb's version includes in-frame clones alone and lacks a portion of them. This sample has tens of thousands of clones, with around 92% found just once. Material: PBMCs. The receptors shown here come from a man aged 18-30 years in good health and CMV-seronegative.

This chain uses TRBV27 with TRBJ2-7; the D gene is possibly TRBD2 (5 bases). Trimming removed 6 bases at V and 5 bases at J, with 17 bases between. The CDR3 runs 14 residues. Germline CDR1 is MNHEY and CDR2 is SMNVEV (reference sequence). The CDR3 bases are TGTGCCAGCAGAGCCTTTGGTGGACTCGACGAGCAGTACTTC. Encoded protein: CASRAFGGLDEQYF.

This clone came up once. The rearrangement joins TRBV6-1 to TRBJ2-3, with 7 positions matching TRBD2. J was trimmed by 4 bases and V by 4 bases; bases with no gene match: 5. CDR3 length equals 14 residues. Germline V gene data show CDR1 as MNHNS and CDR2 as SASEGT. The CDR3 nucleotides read TGTGCCAGCAGTGCGACTAGCCCCCCAGATACGCAGTATTTT. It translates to CASSATSPPDTQYF.

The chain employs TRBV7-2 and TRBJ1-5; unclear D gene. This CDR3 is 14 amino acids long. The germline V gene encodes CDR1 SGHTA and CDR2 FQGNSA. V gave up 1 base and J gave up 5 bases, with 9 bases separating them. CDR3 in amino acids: CASSLVGVDQPQHF. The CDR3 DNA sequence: TGTGCCAGCAGCTTAGTGGGCGTCGATCAGCCCCAGCATTTT. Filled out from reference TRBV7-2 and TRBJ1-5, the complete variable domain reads GAGVSQSPSNKVTEKGKDVELRCDPISGHTALYWYRQSLGQGLEFLIYFQGNSAPDKSGLPSDRFSAERTGGSVSTLTIQRTQQEDSAVYLCASSLVGVDQPQHFGDGTRLSIL.

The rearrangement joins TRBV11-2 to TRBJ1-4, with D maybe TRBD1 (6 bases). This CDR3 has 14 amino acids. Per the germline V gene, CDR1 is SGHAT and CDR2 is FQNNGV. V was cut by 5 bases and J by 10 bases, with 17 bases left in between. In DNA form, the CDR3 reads TGTGCCAGCAGCCCGCGGACAGTTATGGCAAAACTGTTTTTT. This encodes CASSPRTVMAKLFF. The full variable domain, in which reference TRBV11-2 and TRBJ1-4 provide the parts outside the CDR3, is EAGVAQSPRYKIIEKRQSVAFWCNPISGHATLYWYQQILGQGPKLLIQFQNNGVVDDSQLPKDRFSAERLKGVDSTLKIQPAKLEDSAVYLCASSPRTVMAKLFFGSGTQLSVL.

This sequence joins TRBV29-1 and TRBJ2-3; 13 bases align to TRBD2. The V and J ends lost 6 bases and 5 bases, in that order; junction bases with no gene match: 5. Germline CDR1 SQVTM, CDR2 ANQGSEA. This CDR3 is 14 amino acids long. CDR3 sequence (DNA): TGCAGCGTGTGGGGGACTAGCGGGGAAGATACGCAGTATTTT. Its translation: CSVWGTSGEDTQYF.

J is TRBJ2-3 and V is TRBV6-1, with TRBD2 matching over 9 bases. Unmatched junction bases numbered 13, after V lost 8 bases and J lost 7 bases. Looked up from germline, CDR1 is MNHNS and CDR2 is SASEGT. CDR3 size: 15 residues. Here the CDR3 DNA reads TGTGCCAGCGTTTTTTTAGCGGGAGCGGCAAATACGCAGTATTTT. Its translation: CASVFLAGAANTQYF.

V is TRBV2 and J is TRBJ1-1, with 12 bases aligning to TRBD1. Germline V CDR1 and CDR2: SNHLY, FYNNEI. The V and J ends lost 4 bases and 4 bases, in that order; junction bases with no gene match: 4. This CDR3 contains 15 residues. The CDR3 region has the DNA TGTGCCAGCAGTGGGGACAGGGGGCTCGGCACTGAAGCTTTCTTT. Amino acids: CASSGDRGLGTEAFF.

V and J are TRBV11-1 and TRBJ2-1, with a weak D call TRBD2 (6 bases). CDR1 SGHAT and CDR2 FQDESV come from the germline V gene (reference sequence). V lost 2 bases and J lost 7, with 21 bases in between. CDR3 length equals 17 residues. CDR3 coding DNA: TGTGCCAGCAGCTTAAGGCCTTCCGCGGGAAAAGGGAATGAGCAGTTCTTC. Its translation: CASSLRPSAGKGNEQFF.

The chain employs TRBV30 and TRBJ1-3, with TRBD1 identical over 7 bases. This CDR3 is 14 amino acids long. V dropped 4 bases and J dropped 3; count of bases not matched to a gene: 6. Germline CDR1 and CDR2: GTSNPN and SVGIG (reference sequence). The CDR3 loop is CAWMAGGSGNTIYF. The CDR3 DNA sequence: TGTGCCTGGATGGCAGGGGGTAGTGGAAACACCATATATTTT.

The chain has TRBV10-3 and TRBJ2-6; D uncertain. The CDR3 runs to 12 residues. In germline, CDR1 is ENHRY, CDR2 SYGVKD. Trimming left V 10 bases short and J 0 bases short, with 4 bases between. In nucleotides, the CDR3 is TGTGCCACCCACTCTGGGGCCAACGTCCTGACTTTC. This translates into CATHSGANVLTF.

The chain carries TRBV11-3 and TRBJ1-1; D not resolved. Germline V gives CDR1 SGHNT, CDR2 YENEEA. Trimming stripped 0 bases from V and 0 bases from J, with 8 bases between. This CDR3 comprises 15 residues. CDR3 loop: CASSLEGRLNTEAFF. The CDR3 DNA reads TGTGCCAGCAGCTTAGAAGGCAGGTTGAACACTGAAGCTTTCTTT.

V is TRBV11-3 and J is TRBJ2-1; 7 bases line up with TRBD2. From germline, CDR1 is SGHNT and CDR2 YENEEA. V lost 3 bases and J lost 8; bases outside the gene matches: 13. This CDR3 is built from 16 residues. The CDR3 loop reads CASSFYISGRGDEQFF. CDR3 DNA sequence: TGTGCCAGCAGCTTTTATATTAGCGGGCGAGGGGATGAGCAGTTCTTC. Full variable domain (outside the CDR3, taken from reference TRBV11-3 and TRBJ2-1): EAGVVQSPRYKIIEKKQPVAFWCNPISGHNTLYWYLQNLGQGPELLIRYENEEAVDDSQLPKDRFSAERLKGVDSTLKIQPAELGDSAVYLCASSFYISGRGDEQFFGPGTRLTVL.

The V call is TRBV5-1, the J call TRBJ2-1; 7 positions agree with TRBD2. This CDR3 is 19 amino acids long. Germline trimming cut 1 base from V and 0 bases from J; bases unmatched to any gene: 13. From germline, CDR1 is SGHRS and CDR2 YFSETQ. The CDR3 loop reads CASSLKFPAGASSYNEQFF. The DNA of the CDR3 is TGCGCCAGCAGCTTGAAATTTCCCGCGGGAGCTAGCTCCTACAATGAGCAGTTCTTC. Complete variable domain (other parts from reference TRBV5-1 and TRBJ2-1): KAGVTQTPRYLIKTRGQQVTLSCSPISGHRSVSWYQQTPGQGLQFLFEYFSETQRNKGNFPGRFSGRQFSNSRSEMNVSTLELGDSALYLCASSLKFPAGASSYNEQFFGPGTRLTVL.

The CDR3 loop reads CASSLKEQQVRSGNTIYF. DNA of the CDR3: TGTGCCAGCAGCTTAAAGGAACAGCAGGTTCGATCTGGAAACACCATATATTTT. This sequence joins TRBV7-8 and TRBJ1-3; D gene ambiguous. In germline, CDR1 is SGHVS, CDR2 FQNEAQ. Trimming shortened V by 2 bases and J by 1 base, and 18 bases separated the two germline ends. The CDR3 sequence is 18 residues long.

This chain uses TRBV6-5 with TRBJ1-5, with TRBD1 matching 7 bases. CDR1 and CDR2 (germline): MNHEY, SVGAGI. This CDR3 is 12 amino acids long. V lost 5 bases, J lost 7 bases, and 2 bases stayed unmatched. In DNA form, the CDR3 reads TGTGCCAGCAGTAACAGGGGACAGCCCCAGCATTTT. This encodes CASSNRGQPQHF.

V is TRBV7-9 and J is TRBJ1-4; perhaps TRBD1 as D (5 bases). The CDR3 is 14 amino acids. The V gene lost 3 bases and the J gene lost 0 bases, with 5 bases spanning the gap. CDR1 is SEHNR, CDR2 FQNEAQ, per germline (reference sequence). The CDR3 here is CASSLTATNEKLFF. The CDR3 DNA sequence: TGTGCCAGCAGCTTGACAGCAACTAATGAAAAACTGTTTTTT.

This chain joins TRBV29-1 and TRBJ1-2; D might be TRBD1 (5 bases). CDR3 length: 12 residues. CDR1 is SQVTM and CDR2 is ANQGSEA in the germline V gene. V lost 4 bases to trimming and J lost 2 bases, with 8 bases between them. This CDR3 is CSVGAGNYGYTF. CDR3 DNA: TGCAGCGTTGGAGCAGGGAACTATGGCTACACCTTC.

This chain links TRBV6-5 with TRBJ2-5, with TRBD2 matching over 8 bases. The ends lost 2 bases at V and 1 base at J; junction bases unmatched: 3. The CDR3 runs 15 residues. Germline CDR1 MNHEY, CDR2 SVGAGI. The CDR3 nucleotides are TGTGCCAGCAGTTACGGGCGGGGGGTCCAAGAGACCCAGTACTTC. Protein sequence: CASSYGRGVQETQYF.

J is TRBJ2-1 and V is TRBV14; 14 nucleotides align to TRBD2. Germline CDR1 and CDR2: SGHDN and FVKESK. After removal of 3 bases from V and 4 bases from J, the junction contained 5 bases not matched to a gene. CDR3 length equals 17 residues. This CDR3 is CASSHDGLAGGYNEQFF. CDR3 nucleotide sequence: TGTGCCAGCAGCCATGACGGACTAGCGGGGGGTTACAATGAGCAGTTCTTC.

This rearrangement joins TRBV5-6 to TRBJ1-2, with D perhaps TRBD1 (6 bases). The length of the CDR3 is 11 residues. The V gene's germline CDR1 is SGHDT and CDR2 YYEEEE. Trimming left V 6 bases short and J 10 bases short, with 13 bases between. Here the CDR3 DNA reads TGTGCCAGCACCTTTGGGGGCTACTACACCTTC. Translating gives CASTFGGYYTF.

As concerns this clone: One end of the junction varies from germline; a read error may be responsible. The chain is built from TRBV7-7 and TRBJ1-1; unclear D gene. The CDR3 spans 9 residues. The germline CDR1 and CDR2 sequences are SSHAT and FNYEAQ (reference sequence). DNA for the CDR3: TGTGCTAGCAGCTTGAGGGATCACTTT. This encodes CASSLRDHF.

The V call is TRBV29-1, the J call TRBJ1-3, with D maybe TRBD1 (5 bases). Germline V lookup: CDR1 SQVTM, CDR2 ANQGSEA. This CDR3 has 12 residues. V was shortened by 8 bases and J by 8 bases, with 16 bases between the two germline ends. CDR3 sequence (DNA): TGCAGCATAGGGGATTCGTTGGACACCATATATTTT. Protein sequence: CSIGDSLDTIYF.